This T cell receptor (beta chain) was captured by sequencing in a study of beta chain features in type 1 diabetes. What was sequenced were expressed TCRB transcripts, since all of the isolated RNA had been reverse transcribed. Assay used: immunoSEQ multiplex PCR; TCRdb lists only in-frame clones, some missing. The sample contains under 950,000 clones, about a sixth of which appear only once. Averaging roughly 120 mL, one heparinised blood draw came from each individual donor. Concerning this clone: Its antigen is unidentified.

This CDR3 is 15 amino acids long. Germline assignment: CDR1 MNHEY and CDR2 SMNVEV (reference sequence). With V trimmed by 3 bases and J by 6 bases, 6 bases remained unmatched. Study-wide results and limits: Fewer junction insertions and more nucleotide deletions appeared in type 1 diabetes patients. Resolution of whether HLA type affects TCRB rearrangement was not achieved here.

The chain is built from TRBV27 and TRBJ1-5; 9 bases line up with TRBD1. This receptor was identified in a woman younger than 35 in good health. The sequencing sample was made of naive CD4+ T cells from blood. The CDR3 loop reads CASSFRGTGIQPQHF. The DNA of the CDR3 is TGTGCCAGCAGTTTCCGCGGGACAGGGATTCAGCCCCAGCATTTT.